A single sample is the source of the 25 T cell receptor beta chains below, sequenced in a study of blood T cell repertoires in COVID-19. TCRdb's table, derived via immunoSEQ multiplex PCR, lists solely in-frame clones and lacks some. The data hold 70,000 to 90,000 clones, with 85% observed a single time. Sequenced input: peripheral blood. The source is a man in his fifties with COVID-19, enrolled during active disease.

The chain uses TRBV6-5 and TRBJ1-3, with 7 bases matching TRBD1. This CDR3 is 12 amino acids long. Unmatched junction bases numbered 0, after V lost 8 bases and J lost 2 bases. Germline V gene sequence: CDR1 MNHEY, CDR2 SVGAGI. CDR3 DNA sequence: TGTGCCAGCCAGGGGGCTGGAAACACCATATATTTT. Its protein product is CASQGAGNTIYF.

This chain uses TRBV4-2 with TRBJ1-2; 9 bases map to TRBD1. The germline V gene encodes CDR1 LGHNA and CDR2 YNFKEQ. The CDR3 length is 13 residues. The ends lost 8 bases at V and 2 bases at J; junction bases unmatched: 3. Here the CDR3 reads CASRTGDNYGYTF. CDR3 bases: TGTGCCAGCCGGACAGGGGACAACTATGGCTACACCTTC.

CDR3 region: CASSQDGTMRNTEAFF. The CDR3 coding sequence is TGCGCCAGCAGCCAAGATGGGACAATGAGGAACACTGAAGCTTTCTTT. The genes are TRBV4-1 and TRBJ1-1; D possibly corresponds to TRBD1 (6 bases). Germline V gene data show CDR1 as MGHRA and CDR2 as YSYEKL. The germline V and J ends were trimmed by 0 bases and 1 base, with 12 bases remaining between them. The CDR3 is 16 residues long.

The chain has TRBV28 and TRBJ1-3; weak D call: TRBD1 (6 bases). The CDR3 length is 14 residues. Germline CDR1 reads MDHEN; CDR2 reads SYDVKM. The ends were cut back, 2 bases at V and 4 bases at J, with 9 bases in the middle. The CDR3 nucleotides are TGTGCCAGCAGTTTAGGACAGTTCGGAAACACCATATATTTT. Residues: CASSLGQFGNTIYF.

The table lists this clone with a few counts. The gene calls are TRBV5-1 and TRBJ2-7; no definite D call. V was shortened by 3 bases and J by 6 bases, with 31 bases between the two germline ends. Germline CDR1 is SGHRS and CDR2 is YFSETQ. The CDR3 totals 19 residues. The chain's CDR3 is CASSWVGQERRTLNSEQYF. CDR3 DNA: TGCGCCAGCAGCTGGGTTGGGCAGGAAAGGCGAACTCTTAATTCCGAGCAGTACTTC.

The rearrangement joins TRBV6-5 to TRBJ1-5, with D perhaps matching TRBD1 (6 bases). Germline V gene data show CDR1 as MNHEY and CDR2 as SVGAGI. Trimming took 7 bases from V and 0 from J, leaving 13 bases between them. The CDR3 runs to 15 residues. The CDR3 reads CASKTYRDSNQPQHF. CDR3 bases: TGTGCCAGCAAGACCTACAGGGATAGCAATCAGCCCCAGCATTTT.

The chain employs TRBV19 and TRBJ2-1; TRBD2 matches 13 bases. The J segment lost 4 bases and the V segment lost 4 bases, leaving 10 bases of the junction unmatched. Germline CDR1 and CDR2: LNHDA and SQIVND (reference sequence). CDR3 length: 18 amino acids. The CDR3 region is CASSTLPPGLAGYNEQFF. The CDR3 DNA follows: TGTGCCAGTAGTACCCTCCCTCCGGGACTAGCGGGGTACAATGAGCAGTTCTTC. Full variable domain (outside the CDR3, taken from reference TRBV19 and TRBJ2-1): DGGITQSPKYLFRKEGQNVTLSCEQNLNHDAMYWYRQDPGQGLRLIYYSQIVNDFQKGDIAEGYSVSREKKESFPLTVTSAQKNPTAFYLCASSTLPPGLAGYNEQFFGPGTRLTVL.

The gene calls are TRBV11-1 and TRBJ2-1; 8 nucleotides align to TRBD2. Germline V gene sequence: CDR1 SGHAT, CDR2 FQDESV (reference sequence). This CDR3 contains 13 residues. V lost 5 bases, J lost 13 bases, and 10 bases stayed unmatched. The CDR3 DNA is TGTGCCAGCAGCCGGACTAGCCCGGTGAACCAGTTCTTC. Translating it yields CASSRTSPVNQFF.

The chain uses TRBV7-3 and TRBJ1-2; 8 bases are shared with TRBD1. CDR3 length: 14 residues. The trim removed 3 bases at V and 4 bases at J, leaving 4 bases unmatched. CDR1 and CDR2 from the germline V gene are SGHTA and FQGTGA. DNA for the CDR3: TGTGCCAGCAGCTTGGGGACAGGCCCCTATGGCTACACCTTC. It specifies CASSLGTGPYGYTF.

This clone was seen more than once but under ten times. The chain employs TRBV19 and TRBJ1-5, with D hard to call. Germline CDR1 LNHDA, CDR2 SQIVND (reference sequence). The CDR3 contains 13 residues. V was clipped by 4 bases and J by 5 bases, with 9 bases between them. The CDR3 DNA reads TGTGCCAGTAGTAGGGAGAGGGATCAGCCCCAGCATTTT. Translated, it gives CASSRERDQPQHF.

The CDR3 DNA reads as TGTGCCAGCAGTCTCAGGACTAGCGGAGCCTACGAGCAGTACTTC. As protein: CASSLRTSGAYEQYF. The V and J genes are TRBV2 and TRBJ2-7; 10 nucleotides align to TRBD2. CDR3 length: 15 amino acids. Germline V gene data show CDR1 as SNHLY and CDR2 as FYNNEI. Losses at the gene ends were 5 bases for V and 2 bases for J; bases not matched to a gene: 6.

The chain combines TRBV19 with TRBJ1-5; TRBD1 might be the D (5 bases). Germline-derived CDR1 and CDR2 are LNHDA and SQIVND (reference sequence). V was shortened by 5 bases and J by 4 bases, with 18 bases between the two germline ends. There are 16 residues in the CDR3. CDR3 nucleotides: TGTGCCAGTAGTCCGCGGGACTCGGCATATAATCAGCCCCAGCATTTT. It yields the protein CASSPRDSAYNQPQHF.

The sample holds one count of this clone. This chain links TRBV6-1 with TRBJ1-2, with 7 nucleotides matching TRBD1. The CDR3 is made up of 15 amino acids. CDR1 and CDR2 from the germline V gene are MNHNS and SASEGT. The J segment lost 6 bases and the V segment lost 3 bases, leaving 10 bases of the junction unmatched. CDR3 nucleotides: TGTGCCAGCAGTGAGACAGGGTTATCTTACAATGGCTACACCTTC. Encoded protein: CASSETGLSYNGYTF.

The chain joins TRBV2 to TRBJ2-5; D is undetermined. The CDR3 extends over 13 amino acids. Between the trimmed V and J ends, which lost 6 bases and 3 bases, there was a span of 11 bases. Germline V lookup: CDR1 SNHLY, CDR2 FYNNEI. CDR3 region: CASSGAQKETQYF. The CDR3 DNA reads as TGTGCCAGCAGCGGAGCCCAAAAAGAGACCCAGTACTTC.

This clone was seen a single time. This rearrangement joins TRBV25-1 to TRBJ2-1; 9 bases match TRBD1. Germline V gives CDR1 MGHDK, CDR2 SYGVNS. V shed 3 bases, J shed 9 bases, and the junction held 9 bases outside the gene matches. The CDR3 has 15 residues. CDR3 residues: CASSDIASTGGEQFF. As DNA, the CDR3 is TGTGCCAGCAGTGATATAGCCTCGACAGGGGGTGAGCAGTTCTTC.

This chain connects TRBV15 to TRBJ1-5; 10 positions agree with TRBD1. The V gene end was trimmed by 0 bases and the J gene end by 2 bases; junction bases not matched to a gene: 7. The CDR3 runs 18 residues. Germline lookup yields CDR1 LNHNV and CDR2 YYDKDF (reference sequence). CDR3 amino acids: CATSRDSGTGVGNQPQHF. The DNA of the CDR3 is TGTGCCACCAGCAGAGATTCCGGGACAGGGGTAGGCAATCAGCCCCAGCATTTT.

The chain recombines TRBV5-1 with TRBJ2-3; 9 bases line up with TRBD2. Looked up from germline, CDR1 is SGHRS and CDR2 is YFSETQ. V lost 4 bases and J lost 3; bases outside the gene matches: 6. The CDR3 runs to 15 residues. The CDR3 DNA reads TGCGCCAGCAGCATAGCGGGAGATCATACAGATACGCAGTATTTT. Protein product: CASSIAGDHTDTQYF.

The gene calls are TRBV19 and TRBJ2-7; 8 bases agree with TRBD2. The CDR3 has 18 residues. V lost 7 bases to trimming and J lost 4 bases; unmatched junction nucleotides: 21. Germline V gene data show CDR1 as LNHDA and CDR2 as SQIVND (reference sequence). CDR3 sequence: CASKRSWGSGSSAYEQYF. The CDR3 DNA is TGTGCCAGTAAGCGATCGTGGGGAAGCGGGAGCTCAGCGTACGAGCAGTACTTC.

This clone counts as large. This chain uses TRBV25-1 with TRBJ1-6; 7 nucleotides agree with TRBD1. Germline CDR1 MGHDK, CDR2 SYGVNS. The CDR3 contains 13 residues. After removal of 7 bases from V and 10 bases from J, the junction contained 7 bases not matched to a gene. Written as DNA, the CDR3 is TGTGCCAGCACTACAGGGGACGGATCACCCCTCCACTTT. Amino acid sequence: CASTTGDGSPLHF.

The V and J genes are TRBV19 and TRBJ1-4; the match to TRBD1 covers 8 bases. The CDR3 contains 16 residues. V shed 2 bases and J 0 bases; nucleotides not matched to a gene: 2. CDR1 LNHDA and CDR2 SQIVND come from the germline V gene (reference sequence). This CDR3 is CASSIRTGSTNEKLFF. CDR3 nucleotides: TGTGCCAGTAGTATACGGACAGGGTCAACTAATGAAAAACTGTTTTTT.

The J gene is TRBJ2-5, the V gene TRBV2, with TRBD2 matching 9 bases. CDR3 length: 14 amino acids. V was clipped by 8 bases and J by 0 bases; unmatched bases: 4. Germline V lookup: CDR1 SNHLY, CDR2 FYNNEI. CDR3 DNA sequence: TGTGCCAGCTTAGCGGGAGAGTACCAAGAGACCCAGTACTTC. It is translated as CASLAGEYQETQYF.

V is TRBV30 and J is TRBJ1-3; 10 nucleotides agree with TRBD1. Unmatched junction bases numbered 6, after V lost 1 base and J lost 0 bases. From germline, CDR1 is GTSNPN and CDR2 SVGIG (reference sequence). The CDR3 extends over 17 amino acids. CDR3 sequence (DNA): TGTGCCTGGAGTGGCGGACAGGGGGGTCTCTCTGGAAACACCATATATTTT. Protein: CAWSGGQGGLSGNTIYF. The full variable domain, with the rest looked up from reference TRBV30 and TRBJ1-3, is SQTIHQWPATLVQPVGSPLSLECTVEGTSNPNLYWYRQAAGRGLQLLFYSVGIGQISSEVPQNLSASRPQDRQFILSSKKLLLSDSGFYLCAWSGGQGGLSGNTIYFGEGSWLTVV.

The chain couples TRBV5-1 to TRBJ2-3; 12 bases agree with TRBD2. The CDR3 totals 13 residues. Looked up from germline, CDR1 is SGHRS and CDR2 is YFSETQ. V shed 7 bases and J 3 bases; nucleotides not matched to a gene: 0. CDR3 in amino acids: CASGLAGTDTQYF. The CDR3 coding sequence is TGCGCCAGCGGACTAGCGGGGACAGATACGCAGTATTTT.

This clone was detected once. This sequence joins TRBV2 and TRBJ2-1, with 8 positions matching TRBD1. This CDR3 contains 15 residues. Germline CDR1 reads SNHLY; CDR2 reads FYNNEI. Germline trimming cut 7 bases from V and 7 bases from J; bases unmatched to any gene: 12. The CDR3 DNA follows: TGTGCCAGCAAAGATAGTCAGGGGGCTGCTAATGAGCAGTTCTTC. It specifies CASKDSQGAANEQFF.

This clone was seen just once. The chain combines TRBV3-1 (or the pseudogene TRBV3-2) with TRBJ2-7; a possible D gene is TRBD2 (6 bases). Trimming removed 2 bases from V and 2 bases from J, with 10 bases in between. The length of the CDR3 is 14 residues. Looked up from germline, CDR1 is LGHDT and CDR2 is YNNKEL (reference sequence). The DNA of the CDR3 is TGTGCCAGCAGCCAATCGGGAGAGGCCTACGAGCAGTACTTC. This codes for CASSQSGEAYEQYF.